The 25 T cell receptor beta chains presented below share a single source sample, sequenced in a study of control samples from healthy donors and cancer patients. Clones were read by immunoSEQ multiplex PCR, and TCRdb kept only the in-frame ones, dropping some. The sample holds 79,000 or so clones, about 89% seen once. The sequencing sample was made of PBMCs. These receptors were collected from a woman aged 45-60 years with colorectal cancer.

V is TRBV30 and J is TRBJ1-2, with no clear D. Trimming stripped 3 bases from V and 2 bases from J, with 13 bases between. This CDR3 is built from 14 residues. Germline V gene data show CDR1 as GTSNPN and CDR2 as SVGIG (reference sequence). The CDR3 here is CAWSHPGRNYGYTF. The DNA of the CDR3 is TGTGCCTGGAGCCACCCTGGGAGGAACTATGGCTACACCTTC.

V usage is TRBV29-1 and J usage is TRBJ2-3; no definite D call. CDR3 length: 13 amino acids. Between the trimmed V and J ends, which lost 2 bases and 2 bases, there was a span of 8 bases. Germline loops: CDR1 SQVTM, CDR2 ANQGSEA. CDR3 sequence: CSVEHPHTDTQYF. As DNA, the CDR3 is TGCAGCGTTGAACACCCACACACAGATACGCAGTATTTT.

V is TRBV20-1 and J is TRBJ1-5; D is unresolved. CDR1 and CDR2 (germline): DFQATT, SNEGSKA (reference sequence). The CDR3 runs to 11 residues. This CDR3 reads CRGTSNQPQHF. CDR3 bases: TGCAGGGGCACTAGCAATCAGCCCCAGCATTTT.

V usage is TRBV28 and J usage is TRBJ1-1, with D hard to call. This CDR3 region has 14 residues. CDR1 MDHEN and CDR2 SYDVKM come from the germline V gene. The V and J ends lost 5 bases and 1 base respectively, with 11 bases between them. CDR3 in amino acids: CASSPSGRNTEAFF. The CDR3 DNA sequence: TGTGCCAGCAGTCCCTCTGGCCGGAACACTGAAGCTTTCTTT. The entire variable domain, with the rest obtained from reference TRBV28 and TRBJ1-1, is as follows: DVKVTQSSRYLVKRTGEKVFLECVQDMDHENMFWYRQDPGLGLRLIYFSYDVKMKEKGDIPEGYSVSREKKERFSLILESASTNQTSMYLCASSPSGRNTEAFFGQGTRLTVV.

The V gene is TRBV19, the J gene TRBJ1-1; 10 bases fit TRBD1. The CDR3 is made up of 14 amino acids. V lost 3 bases and J lost 5; bases outside the gene matches: 3. The V gene's germline CDR1 is LNHDA and CDR2 SQIVND (reference sequence). The CDR3 DNA reads as TGTGCCAGTAGTATCGACAGGGGGCCAACTGAAGCTTTCTTT. This translates into CASSIDRGPTEAFF.

The gene calls are TRBV7-2 and TRBJ2-1, with TRBD2 as a possible D gene (7 bases). Germline values: CDR1 SGHTA, CDR2 FQGNSA. The CDR3 is made up of 16 amino acids. Trimming removed 2 bases at V and 6 bases at J, with 17 bases between. CDR3 sequence reads: CASSLLAGAPSNEQFF. The CDR3 coding sequence is TGTGCCAGCAGCTTACTTGCGGGGGCCCCCTCCAATGAGCAGTTCTTC.

The gene calls are TRBV19 and TRBJ1-2, with a possible D match to TRBD1 (6 bases). Germline V gene lookup returns CDR1 LNHDA and CDR2 SQIVND (reference sequence). The CDR3 runs to 16 residues. Between the trimmed V and J ends, which lost 0 bases and 4 bases, there was a span of 15 bases. The CDR3 loop reads CASSIDHGRGSYGYTF. The CDR3 DNA sequence: TGTGCCAGTAGTATAGATCATGGCAGGGGTTCCTATGGCTACACCTTC.

The CDR3 DNA reads TGTGCCAGCAGCAAAGACCTTATAAATCTTAAAGAGACCCAGTACTTC. It codes for CASSKDLINLKETQYF. The rearrangement uses TRBV21-1 and TRBJ2-5. TRBV21-1 is annotated as a pseudogene. This CDR3 is 16 amino acids long.

The rearrangement joins TRBV6-4 to TRBJ2-7; no reliable D call. Germline V gives CDR1 MRHNA, CDR2 SNTAGT. V lost 7 bases to trimming and J lost 6 bases, with 7 bases between them. CDR3 length: 10 amino acids. The CDR3 nucleotides read TGTGCCAGCATTGTGCGCGAGCAGTACGTC. It yields the protein CASIVREQYV.

This CDR3 reads CASRPGQDISPLHF. Here the CDR3 DNA reads TGTGCCAGTAGGCCGGGACAGGACATTTCACCCCTCCACTTT. J is TRBJ1-6 and V is TRBV19; TRBD1 matches at 8 bases. The CDR3 spans 14 residues. Trimming removed 6 bases from V and 9 bases from J; junction bases left unmatched: 7. Germline V lookup: CDR1 LNHDA, CDR2 SQIVND (reference sequence).

The CDR3 reads CASTGEYPNQPQHF. The CDR3 coding sequence is TGTGCCAGCACCGGGGAGTACCCTAATCAGCCCCAGCATTTT. The gene calls are TRBV21-1 and TRBJ1-5. TRBV21-1 is a documented pseudogene. CDR3 size: 14 residues.

A note on this clone: Distinct nucleotide sequences in the sample also encode this CDR3. The chain has TRBV2 and TRBJ1-1, with D maybe TRBD1 (5 bases). CDR1 is SNHLY and CDR2 is FYNNEI in the germline V gene. This CDR3 is built from 13 residues. V lost 3 bases, J lost 1 base, and 6 bases lay in between. CDR3 nucleotide sequence: TGTGCCAGCAGTGACAGGGAGAACACTGAAGCTTTCTTT. Residues: CASSDRENTEAFF.

This chain links TRBV19 with TRBJ2-2; 11 bases map to TRBD1. The CDR3 extends over 16 amino acids. Trimming removed 1 base from V and 4 bases from J; junction bases left unmatched: 2. Germline V gives CDR1 LNHDA, CDR2 SQIVND (reference sequence). The CDR3 is CASSIGTGGRTGELFF. The CDR3 nucleotides read TGTGCCAGTAGTATAGGGACAGGGGGCCGCACCGGGGAGCTGTTTTTT.

The chain couples TRBV4-1 to TRBJ1-2; D perhaps matches TRBD1 (6 bases). CDR1 and CDR2 (germline): MGHRA, YSYEKL. The CDR3 consists of 13 residues. The V and J ends lost 4 bases and 6 bases respectively, with 12 bases between them. The DNA for the CDR3 is TGCGCCAGCAGCCTAACAGGGATGGATGGCTACACCTTC. It codes for CASSLTGMDGYTF.

The chain is built from TRBV19 and TRBJ2-5; a possible D gene is TRBD1 (6 bases). The germline gives CDR1 LNHDA, CDR2 SQIVND (reference sequence). The CDR3 is 15 residues long. Deletions cut 3 bases from V and 5 bases from J, with 16 bases between. CDR3 coding DNA: TGTGCCAGTAGTATGGATACGGACAGAGGGGAGACCCAGTACTTC. This sequence encodes CASSMDTDRGETQYF.

The rearrangement uses TRBV15 and TRBJ1-5; unclear D gene. The CDR3 runs 13 residues. The germline gives CDR1 LNHNV, CDR2 YYDKDF (reference sequence). The germline V and J ends were trimmed by 5 bases and 0 bases, with 5 bases remaining between them. This CDR3 is CATSADSNQPQHF. CDR3 bases: TGTGCCACCAGCGCCGATAGCAATCAGCCCCAGCATTTT. Based on the CDR3 plus reference TRBV15 and TRBJ1-5, the full variable domain is DAMVIQNPRYQVTQFGKPVTLSCSQTLNHNVMYWYQQKSSQAPKLLFHYYDKDFNNEADTPDNFQSRRPNTSFCFLDIRSPGLGDTAMYLCATSADSNQPQHFGDGTRLSIL.

The chain uses TRBV19 and TRBJ1-2; D is ambiguous. Germline CDR1 and CDR2: LNHDA and SQIVND (reference sequence). The CDR3 spans 15 residues. The ends were cut back, 4 bases at V and 4 bases at J, with 16 bases in the middle. This CDR3 is CASSTGRPQGYGYTF. CDR3 nucleotides: TGTGCCAGTAGTACCGGCAGGCCTCAAGGCTATGGCTACACCTTC.

With regard to this clone: Other DNA variants within this sample encode the same CDR3. In DNA, the CDR3 is TGTGCCAGCAGCTCAGGACTAGCGGGGAGCACAGATACGCAGTATTTT. This gives the protein CASSSGLAGSTDTQYF. The V and J genes are TRBV7-3 and TRBJ2-3, with TRBD2 matching over 12 bases. Germline CDR1 SGHTA, CDR2 FQGTGA. V lost 4 bases to trimming and J lost 0 bases; unmatched junction nucleotides: 2. The CDR3 runs 16 residues.

This sequence joins TRBV28 and TRBJ1-2, with D perhaps matching TRBD1 (5 bases). Germline CDR1 MDHEN, CDR2 SYDVKM. V was pared by 5 bases and J by 4 bases, with 20 bases between. CDR3 length: 16 residues. The CDR3 loop is CASSPTRKAGGYGYTF. The CDR3 nucleotides are TGTGCCAGCAGTCCTACCCGGAAGGCTGGGGGCTATGGCTACACCTTC.

The gene calls are TRBV7-2 and TRBJ1-6; a possible D gene is TRBD1 (5 bases). Trimming took off 5 bases at V and 7 bases at J, with 9 bases between the two ends. The CDR3 extends over 13 amino acids. Germline values: CDR1 SGHTA, CDR2 FQGNSA. The CDR3 region is CASSVPGNSPLHF. The CDR3 DNA reads TGTGCCAGCAGCGTTCCAGGGAATTCACCCCTCCACTTT.

This chain links TRBV6-6 with TRBJ1-5; possibly TRBD1 for D (6 bases). The CDR3 has 14 residues. Germline values: CDR1 MNHNY, CDR2 SVGAGI (reference sequence). V was trimmed by 5 bases and J by 1 base, leaving 9 bases between them. The chain's CDR3 is CASSVQGSNQPQHF. The CDR3 DNA reads as TGTGCCAGCAGTGTTCAGGGGAGCAATCAGCCCCAGCATTTT.

This sequence joins TRBV5-4 and TRBJ2-3, with TRBD2 matching 8 bases. The CDR3 has 15 amino acids. Germline CDR1 and CDR2: SGHNT and YYREEE (reference sequence). The trim removed 10 bases at V and 1 base at J, leaving 11 bases unmatched. The CDR3 region has the DNA TGTGCCGCACACCCGGGGGGGGGAGGCACAGATACGCAGTATTTT. Residues: CAAHPGGGGTDTQYF. The full variable domain, completed using reference TRBV5-4 and TRBJ2-3, is ETGVTQSPTHLIKTRGQQVTLRCSSQSGHNTVSWYQQALGQGPQFIFQYYREEENGRGNFPPRFSGLQFPNYSSELNVNALELDDSALYLCAAHPGGGGTDTQYFGPGTRLTVL.

The chain employs TRBV2 and TRBJ2-2; tentative D call: TRBD2 (5 bases). Germline-derived CDR1 and CDR2 are SNHLY and FYNNEI. Between the trimmed V and J ends, which lost 2 bases and 1 base, there was a span of 8 bases. This CDR3 has 15 amino acids. The CDR3 reads CASSEFRGNTGELFF. In DNA, the CDR3 is TGTGCCAGCAGTGAATTTCGGGGGAACACCGGGGAGCTGTTTTTT. The variable domain in full, completed from reference TRBV2 and TRBJ2-2, reads EPEVTQTPSHQVTQMGQEVILRCVPISNHLYFYWYRQILGQKVEFLVSFYNNEISEKSEIFDDQFSVERPDGSNFTLKIRSTKLEDSAMYFCASSEFRGNTGELFFGEGSRLTVL.

The chain links TRBV2 to TRBJ1-3, with 8 bases lining up with TRBD1. Trimming took 2 bases from V and 0 from J; bases not matched to a gene: 3. CDR1 and CDR2 from the germline V gene are SNHLY and FYNNEI. The CDR3 contains 16 residues. The CDR3 loop is CASSERDRSSGNTIYF. The CDR3 DNA reads TGTGCCAGCAGTGAAAGGGACAGGAGCTCTGGAAACACCATATATTTT.

The rearrangement uses TRBV4-3 and TRBJ1-1; TRBD1 might be the D (5 bases). V was cut by 0 bases and J by 4 bases, with 12 bases left in between. The CDR3 runs to 15 residues. Germline V gene lookup returns CDR1 LGHNA and CDR2 YSLEER. CDR3 in amino acids: CASSQEAGLTTEAFF. DNA of the CDR3: TGCGCCAGCAGCCAAGAGGCAGGGTTGACCACTGAAGCTTTCTTT.